This record covers a single T cell receptor (beta chain). Its antigen is not identified. V gave up 5 bases and J gave up 11 bases, with 18 bases separating them. Looked up from germline, CDR1 is MNHEY and CDR2 is SMNVEV (reference sequence). The CDR3 consists of 13 residues. Primers: 60 Vbeta forward and 13 Jbeta reverse. Sequenced by immunoSEQ multiplex PCR; TCRdb stores in-frame clones only, minus some. The table lists about 180,000 clones, 65% to 80% of them singletons. This sample stems from a study of cytomegalovirus exposure and HLA in healthy donors. Across the study: Genetic ancestry analysis placed around four fifths of the roughly 400 donors that were genotyped in the Caucasian-associated cluster. General study results and limits: Excluded: some indistinguishable V segments such as TRBV6-2 and TRBV6-3. Immune exposure data for these donors was limited to CMV serostatus. Later genetic work tied a missense DCLRE1C variant to beta-chain V and J trimming.

The V and J genes are TRBV27 and TRBJ2-5; tentatively, D is TRBD2 (6 bases). The sequenced sample consisted of PBMCs. This TCR derives from a woman in her 30s in good health and CMV-seropositive. Here the CDR3 DNA reads TGTGCCAGCAGTCCCCAGGTGTCGGGGGAGCAGTACTTC. The encoded protein is CASSPQVSGEQYF.